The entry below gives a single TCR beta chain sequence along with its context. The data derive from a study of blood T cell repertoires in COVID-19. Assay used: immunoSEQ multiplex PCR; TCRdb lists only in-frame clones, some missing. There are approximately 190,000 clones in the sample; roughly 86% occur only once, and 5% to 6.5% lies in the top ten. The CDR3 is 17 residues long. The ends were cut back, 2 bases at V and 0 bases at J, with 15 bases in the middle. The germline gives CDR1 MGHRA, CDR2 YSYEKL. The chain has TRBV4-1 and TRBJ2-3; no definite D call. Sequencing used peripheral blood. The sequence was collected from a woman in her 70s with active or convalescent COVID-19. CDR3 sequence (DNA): TGCGCCAGCAGCCAAACCAGAATGAACCCGAGCACAGATACGCAGTATTTT. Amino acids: CASSQTRMNPSTDTQYF.